These 5 T cell receptor beta chains came from one sample sequenced in a study of blood T cell repertoires in COVID-19. Clones were read by immunoSEQ multiplex PCR, and TCRdb kept only the in-frame ones, dropping some. The table includes roughly 380,000 clones, about 90% detected once. The sample taken for sequencing was PBMCs or T cells enriched from blood (not recorded which). The receptors were sampled from a woman in her thirties who had recovered from COVID-19.

V and J are TRBV24-1 and TRBJ1-1; D call uncertain. V was pared by 7 bases and J by 0 bases, with 8 bases between. The CDR3 extends over 13 amino acids. Germline V gene lookup returns CDR1 KGHDR and CDR2 SFDVKD. The DNA for the CDR3 is TGTGCCACCAGGATATTAGTGAACACTGAAGCTTTCTTT. As protein: CATRILVNTEAFF.

The CDR3 loop is CATSRDPFRDSGFF. In nucleotides, the CDR3 is TGTGCCACCAGCAGAGACCCTTTCCGGGACAGTGGGTTCTTC. The rearrangement joins TRBV15 to TRBJ2-1, with 7 bases that match TRBD1. J gave up 15 bases and V 0 bases, and 11 bases lay outside the gene matches. The germline CDR1 and CDR2 sequences are LNHNV and YYDKDF (reference sequence). This CDR3 spans 14 amino acids.

Worth noting for this clone: A far larger clone is a single base away, which makes a read error likely. The chain combines TRBV13 with TRBJ2-7, with 9 bases identical to TRBD2. The CDR3 is 13 amino acids. V was clipped by 6 bases and J by 0 bases; unmatched bases: 0. CDR1 is PRHDT, CDR2 FYEKMQ, per germline (reference sequence). The CDR3 sequence is CASSSGSSYEQYF. Written as DNA, the CDR3 is TGTGCCAGCAGTAGCGGGAGCTCCTACGAGCAGTACTTC.

The chain has TRBV19 and TRBJ1-6; no clear D gene. CDR1 is LNHDA and CDR2 is SQIVND in the germline V gene (reference sequence). The CDR3 has 17 residues. V gave up 6 bases and J gave up 0 bases, with 15 bases separating them. The CDR3: CASRRGGSRSYNSPLHF. Written as DNA, the CDR3 is TGTGCCAGTAGACGCGGCGGCTCCCGCTCCTATAATTCACCCCTCCACTTT.

J is TRBJ2-2 and V is TRBV3-1 (or the pseudogene TRBV3-2), with D maybe TRBD2 (5 bases). Trimming stripped 0 bases from V and 3 bases from J, with 11 bases between. CDR3 length equals 16 residues. The germline gives CDR1 LGHDT, CDR2 YNNKEL (reference sequence). This CDR3 is CASSQEGGLDTGELFF. The CDR3 DNA follows: TGTGCCAGCAGCCAAGAAGGTGGACTTGACACCGGGGAGCTGTTTTTT.